The clone carrying this T cell receptor beta chain was found a few times. Antigen: not known. These data are taken from a study of T cell clones after liver transplantation. Study background: TCRbeta sequencing after a pre-transplant mixed lymphocyte reaction identified graft-donor-reactive clones, later tracked in post-transplant blood. Until 12-24 months post-transplant, subjects got standard immunosuppression and no induction. As an antigen-independent comparator, third-party-reactive TCRbeta sequences came from pre-transplant mixed lymphocyte reactions.

Clones were read by immunoSEQ multiplex PCR, and TCRdb kept only the in-frame ones, dropping some. The sample lists a few thousand clones; 27% were seen once. Alloreactive TCRbeta sequences came from sequencing proliferating CFSE-low cells in the MLR. The sample taken for sequencing was CD4+ T cells from cultured PBMCs. The source is a human patient who received a liver transplant. These T cells may partly come from the graft donor.

For the CDR3, the DNA is TGTGCCAGCAGTCAGGGGGCACGCACTGAAGCTTTCTTT. This sequence encodes CASSQGARTEAFF. This rearrangement joins TRBV9 to TRBJ1-1, with TRBD1 matching 8 bases. The length of the CDR3 is 13 residues. V shed 5 bases, J shed 4 bases, and the junction held 4 bases outside the gene matches. Germline V gene data show CDR1 as SGDLS and CDR2 as YYNGEE.